Listed here are 18 T cell receptor beta chains from one sample, sequenced in a study of PD-1 blockade in mismatch repair-deficient tumors (TCRdb year 2017). Libraries were constructed by the immunoSEQ multiplex PCR assay. The source is immuneACCESS, and TCRdb retained only in-frame sequences with V and J called. Part of the clones is not carried over; for the studies checked, unresolved V genes explain less than half of this, and the remainder is unexplained. Recorded for this sample are tens of thousands of clones; about four fifths of them occurred a single time. The ten largest clonotypes hold under 3.5% of the sample. Read against the paper, the sample's time point label means: peripheral blood before pembrolizumab. Source: PBMCs, taken before pembrolizumab treatment. The receptors derive from an adult with mismatch repair-deficient cancer.

Points on this clone: Distinct nucleotide sequences in the sample also encode this CDR3. The V gene is TRBV5-1, the J gene TRBJ1-2; D might be TRBD1 (6 bases). CDR1 and CDR2 (germline): SGHRS, YFSETQ. Trimming removed 4 bases from V and 1 base from J, with 8 bases in between. The CDR3 spans 13 residues. This CDR3 is CASSPGVNYGYTF. CDR3 sequence (DNA): TGCGCCAGCAGCCCAGGGGTTAACTATGGCTACACCTTC.

The V gene is TRBV6-1, the J gene TRBJ1-2; D not resolved. The CDR3 contains 13 residues. The V and J ends lost 3 bases and 2 bases respectively, with 7 bases between them. Germline CDR1 and CDR2: MNHNS and SASEGT. CDR3 residues: CASSDPENYGYTF. The CDR3 bases are TGTGCCAGCAGTGACCCAGAAAACTATGGCTACACCTTC.

This chain connects TRBV5-1 to TRBJ2-6; 7 nucleotides align to TRBD1. This CDR3 contains 16 residues. V lost 1 base, J lost 2 bases, and 3 bases stayed unmatched. Germline lookup yields CDR1 SGHRS and CDR2 YFSETQ. The CDR3 sequence is CASSLRGGTGANVLTF. CDR3 nucleotides: TGCGCCAGCAGCTTGCGAGGGGGCACTGGGGCCAACGTCCTGACTTTC.

This rearrangement joins TRBV15 to TRBJ2-1; D is unclear. The CDR3 covers 17 residues. V shed 0 bases and J shed 0 bases, with 12 bases lying between them. Germline CDR1 reads LNHNV; CDR2 reads YYDKDF (reference sequence). The CDR3 DNA sequence: TGTGCCACCAGCAGAGATGCGGAGCTGAGCTCCTACAATGAGCAGTTCTTC. Translated, it gives CATSRDAELSSYNEQFF.

This sequence joins TRBV5-1 and TRBJ2-5, with a weak D call TRBD2 (5 bases). The CDR3 sequence is 13 residues long. Looked up from germline, CDR1 is SGHRS and CDR2 is YFSETQ. Trimming removed 0 bases from V and 5 bases from J, with 8 bases in between. The CDR3 DNA follows: TGCGCCAGCAGCTTGGTTCCGGGGGAGACCCAGTACTTC. As protein: CASSLVPGETQYF.

This clone is a singleton in its sample. This chain joins TRBV11-2 and TRBJ2-4; 8 bases fit TRBD1. The CDR3 is 14 amino acids. Looked up from germline, CDR1 is SGHAT and CDR2 is FQNNGV. Trimming took 6 bases from V and 3 from J; bases not matched to a gene: 4. The CDR3 sequence is CASSSTGGKNIQYF. The CDR3 bases are TGTGCCAGCAGTTCTACAGGGGGCAAAAACATTCAGTACTTC. The complete variable domain, with remaining parts taken from reference TRBV11-2 and TRBJ2-4, reads EAGVAQSPRYKIIEKRQSVAFWCNPISGHATLYWYQQILGQGPKLLIQFQNNGVVDDSQLPKDRFSAERLKGVDSTLKIQPAKLEDSAVYLCASSSTGGKNIQYFGAGTRLSVL.

The chain is built from TRBV4-2 and TRBJ2-1, with D unclear. The germline V and J ends were trimmed by 0 bases and 0 bases, with 6 bases remaining between them. CDR1 LGHNA and CDR2 YNFKEQ come from the germline V gene. The length of the CDR3 is 15 residues. The CDR3 sequence: CASSQDWSSYNEQFF. For the CDR3, the DNA is TGTGCCAGCAGCCAAGATTGGAGCTCCTACAATGAGCAGTTCTTC.

V and J are TRBV7-7 and TRBJ2-7, with TRBD2 matching 9 bases. Germline lookup yields CDR1 SSHAT and CDR2 FNYEAQ (reference sequence). This CDR3 spans 15 amino acids. V lost 3 bases to trimming and J lost 5 bases; unmatched junction nucleotides: 8. CDR3 nucleotides: TGTGCCAGCAGCTTGGGTAGCGGGAGCTTTAACGAGCAGTACTTC. Encoded protein: CASSLGSGSFNEQYF.

The rearrangement joins TRBV2 to TRBJ1-2; a possible D gene is TRBD1 (5 bases). The CDR3 consists of 13 residues. V lost 8 bases and J 7 bases, leaving 17 bases between the germline ends. Germline V gene lookup returns CDR1 SNHLY and CDR2 FYNNEI. In DNA form, the CDR3 reads TGTGCCAGCCATGCAGTAGGGGTCGGTGGCTACACCTTC. The encoded protein is CASHAVGVGGYTF.

The chain links TRBV19 to TRBJ1-2; 9 bases fit TRBD1. Trimming removed 5 bases from V and 7 bases from J; junction bases left unmatched: 14. Germline CDR1 LNHDA, CDR2 SQIVND (reference sequence). CDR3 length: 16 amino acids. In DNA form, the CDR3 reads TGTGCCAGTAGTCCGTCCCTTACAGGGGGCTATGGTGGCTACACCTTC. Translated: CASSPSLTGGYGGYTF.

For the CDR3, the DNA is TGTGCCTGGACGCAGGGGCGGGGGAGGACCGGGGAGCTGTTTTTT. It codes for CAWTQGRGRTGELFF. The chain uses TRBV30 and TRBJ2-2; weak D call: TRBD2 (7 bases). This CDR3 contains 15 residues. Germline-derived CDR1 and CDR2 are GTSNPN and SVGIG (reference sequence). The germline V and J ends were trimmed by 4 bases and 5 bases, with 17 bases remaining between them.

This chain connects TRBV7-9 to TRBJ1-6, with TRBD1 as a possible D gene (6 bases). CDR3 size: 15 residues. CDR1 is SEHNR and CDR2 is FQNEAQ in the germline V gene (reference sequence). Deletions cut 5 bases from V and 7 bases from J, with 15 bases between. The CDR3 coding sequence is TGTGCCAGCAGCGGGGGGGGGACACTAAATTCACCCCTCCACTTT. It is translated as CASSGGGTLNSPLHF.

The chain combines TRBV6-4 with TRBJ2-1; D might be TRBD2 (6 bases). Between the trimmed V and J ends, which lost 0 bases and 1 base, there was a span of 10 bases. The CDR3 runs 16 residues. Germline CDR1 MRHNA, CDR2 SNTAGT. The CDR3 sequence: CASSDSPAGSYNEQFF. DNA of the CDR3: TGTGCCAGCAGTGACTCTCCCGCGGGGTCCTACAATGAGCAGTTCTTC.

This clone has a single count. V usage is TRBV7-9 and J usage is TRBJ2-1, with 7 positions matching TRBD2. Germline CDR1 reads SEHNR; CDR2 reads FQNEAQ (reference sequence). The CDR3 spans 15 residues. Trimming removed 10 bases from V and 5 bases from J; junction bases left unmatched: 14. The CDR3 coding sequence is TGTGCCACCTACGTTCAGGGAGGGAGGGACAATGAGCAGTTCTTC. This translates into CATYVQGGRDNEQFF.

The chain couples TRBV4-1 to TRBJ2-7; 7 nucleotides agree with TRBD1. V was pared by 1 base and J by 7 bases, with 13 bases of the junction left unmatched. The germline CDR1 and CDR2 sequences are MGHRA and YSYEKL. The CDR3 consists of 16 residues. This chain's CDR3 is CASSQARVRGIGEQYF. The DNA for the CDR3 is TGCGCCAGCAGCCAAGCGAGGGTCAGGGGGATTGGGGAGCAGTACTTC.

This chain links TRBV5-1 with TRBJ1-2; perhaps TRBD1 as D (5 bases). The CDR3 has 14 amino acids. V was pared by 0 bases and J by 3 bases, with 9 bases between. Germline CDR1 SGHRS, CDR2 YFSETQ. The CDR3 loop reads CASSLVGGDYGYTF. CDR3 sequence (DNA): TGCGCCAGCAGCTTGGTCGGGGGTGACTATGGCTACACCTTC.

The chain uses TRBV27 and TRBJ2-1; perhaps TRBD1 as D (5 bases). The V gene lost 6 bases and the J gene lost 4 bases, with 13 bases spanning the gap. The germline gives CDR1 MNHEY, CDR2 SMNVEV (reference sequence). This CDR3 has 14 amino acids. DNA of the CDR3: TGTGCCAGCAGCTGGGCAGGGAATTACAATGAGCAGTTCTTC. Its translation is CASSWAGNYNEQFF.

In this sample, this clone turned up once. V usage is TRBV28 and J usage is TRBJ2-7, with D unresolved. Trimming removed 6 bases from V and 3 bases from J, with 12 bases in between. Germline CDR1 reads MDHEN; CDR2 reads SYDVKM. This CDR3 comprises 13 residues. The CDR3 DNA follows: TGTGCCAGCAGAAATAAAAAGCTCTACGAGCAGTACTTC. Translating gives CASRNKKLYEQYF.